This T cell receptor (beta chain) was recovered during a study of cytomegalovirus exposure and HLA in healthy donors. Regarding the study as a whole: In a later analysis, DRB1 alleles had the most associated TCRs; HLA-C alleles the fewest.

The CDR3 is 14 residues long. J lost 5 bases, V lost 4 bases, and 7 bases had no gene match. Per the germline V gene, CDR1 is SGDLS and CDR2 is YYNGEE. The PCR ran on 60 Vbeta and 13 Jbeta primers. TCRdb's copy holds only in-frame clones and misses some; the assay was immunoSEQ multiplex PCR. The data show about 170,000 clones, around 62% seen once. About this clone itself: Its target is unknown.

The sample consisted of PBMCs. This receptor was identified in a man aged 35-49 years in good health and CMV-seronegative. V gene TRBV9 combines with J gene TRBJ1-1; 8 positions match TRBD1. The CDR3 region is CASSTDREGTEAFF. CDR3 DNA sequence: TGTGCCAGCAGCACGGACAGGGAAGGGACTGAAGCTTTCTTT.